Each of the 25 T cell receptor beta chains below was sequenced from the same sample in a study of blood T cell repertoires in COVID-19. Assay used: immunoSEQ multiplex PCR; TCRdb lists only in-frame clones, some missing. This sample yields about 220,000 clones, of which over 80% are seen a single time; about 7% belongs to the top ten. The sample was PBMCs or T cells enriched from blood (not recorded which). The receptors were gathered from a middle-aged woman who had recovered from COVID-19.

The chain carries TRBV24-1 and TRBJ2-3; no definite D call. V shed 7 bases and J shed 2 bases, with 6 bases lying between them. The CDR3 totals 12 residues. Germline CDR1 reads KGHDR; CDR2 reads SFDVKD. The CDR3 coding sequence is TGTGCCACCAGCGACAACACAGATACGCAGTATTTT. Residues: CATSDNTDTQYF.

V gene TRBV4-1 combines with J gene TRBJ1-4; possible D gene TRBD1, 6 bases. This CDR3 region has 12 residues. CDR1 and CDR2 from the germline V gene are MGHRA and YSYEKL. Trimming took off 3 bases at V and 14 bases at J, with 13 bases between the two ends. The CDR3 loop is CASSQPTGGLFF. CDR3 sequence (DNA): TGCGCCAGCAGCCAGCCGACAGGAGGTCTGTTTTTT.

This chain connects TRBV11-3 to TRBJ1-1, with 9 bases aligning to TRBD1. The CDR3 extends over 15 amino acids. CDR1 is SGHNT, CDR2 YENEEA, per germline. Losses at the gene ends were 5 bases for V and 4 bases for J; bases not matched to a gene: 8. This CDR3 is CASSKRTTGGTEAFF. DNA for the CDR3: TGTGCCAGCAGCAAAAGAACGACAGGGGGCACTGAAGCTTTCTTT.

Only a few counts were recorded for this clone. The sample has other DNA sequences that encode this CDR3 too. The rearrangement uses TRBV11-3 and TRBJ2-3; 8 bases are a match to TRBD1. The CDR3 contains 15 residues. The germline V gene has CDR1 SGHNT and CDR2 YENEEA. V lost 5 bases and J lost 6; bases outside the gene matches: 10. CDR3 sequence: CASSPRQGATDTQYF. The CDR3 DNA reads TGTGCCAGCAGCCCAAGGCAGGGGGCAACTGATACGCAGTATTTT.

V usage is TRBV15 and J usage is TRBJ1-4; TRBD1 agrees at 8 bases. Germline V gene sequence: CDR1 LNHNV, CDR2 YYDKDF (reference sequence). This CDR3 has 16 residues. The junction had 4 bases not matched to a gene; V was cut back by 2 bases and J by 2 bases. CDR3 coding DNA: TGTGCCACCAGCAGAACCAGGACAGGGACTAATGAAAAACTGTTTTTT. Protein sequence: CATSRTRTGTNEKLFF. The full variable domain, rest sourced from reference TRBV15 and TRBJ1-4, is DAMVIQNPRYQVTQFGKPVTLSCSQTLNHNVMYWYQQKSSQAPKLLFHYYDKDFNNEADTPDNFQSRRPNTSFCFLDIRSPGLGDTAMYLCATSRTRTGTNEKLFFGSGTQLSVL.

The CDR3 reads CASTNRGGETQYF. CDR3 in DNA: TGTGCCAGCACAAACCGAGGGGGAGAGACCCAGTACTTC. This chain connects TRBV3-1 (or the pseudogene TRBV3-2) to TRBJ2-5; weak D call: TRBD1 (6 bases). V lost 7 bases and J 4 bases, leaving 13 bases between the germline ends. Germline V CDR1 and CDR2: LGHDT, YNNKEL (reference sequence). This CDR3 has 13 amino acids.

V gene TRBV9 combines with J gene TRBJ1-4; D remains unclear. Germline V gene data show CDR1 as SGDLS and CDR2 as YYNGEE. The CDR3 has 16 amino acids. With 5 bases removed from V and 0 bases from J, the gap between germline ends came to 14 bases. Written as DNA, the CDR3 is TGTGCCAGCAGTCGGGGAAGGGATGCAACTAATGAAAAACTGTTTTTT. Amino acids: CASSRGRDATNEKLFF.

The chain recombines TRBV7-2 with TRBJ2-1, with a weak D call TRBD2 (5 bases). Germline values: CDR1 SGHTA, CDR2 FQGNSA. The CDR3 spans 13 residues. V lost 5 bases, J lost 10 bases, and 15 bases lay in between. CDR3 protein: CASSPDSLEEQFF. The CDR3 DNA sequence: TGTGCCAGCAGCCCGGACTCCCTCGAGGAGCAGTTCTTC.

The gene calls are TRBV24-1 and TRBJ2-5; 7 bases line up with TRBD1. This CDR3 spans 16 amino acids. Germline values: CDR1 KGHDR, CDR2 SFDVKD. Germline trimming cut 0 bases from V and 1 base from J; bases unmatched to any gene: 4. CDR3 DNA: TGTGCCACCAGTGATTTGCACCGGGACAGCCAAGAGACCCAGTACTTC. It encodes CATSDLHRDSQETQYF.

The V and J genes are TRBV7-9 and TRBJ2-5; perhaps TRBD2 as D (5 bases). CDR3 length equals 15 residues. Germline V gene sequence: CDR1 SEHNR, CDR2 FQNEAQ (reference sequence). Deletions cut 0 bases from V and 6 bases from J, with 14 bases between. The CDR3 region is CASSLAIDGKKTQYF. CDR3 nucleotides: TGTGCCAGCAGCTTAGCAATTGACGGGAAGAAGACCCAGTACTTC.

The genes are TRBV7-2 and TRBJ1-1, with D possibly matching TRBD1 (6 bases). This CDR3 is built from 14 residues. Trimming took off 5 bases at V and 2 bases at J, with 12 bases between the two ends. The germline CDR1 and CDR2 sequences are SGHTA and FQGNSA. As DNA, the CDR3 is TGTGCCAGCAGCGTAAACAGGGATAACACTGAAGCTTTCTTT. Encoded protein: CASSVNRDNTEAFF.

The CDR3 region has the DNA TGTGCCACCAGCAGAGATAGAGCCGGGTCCCAGCATTTT. Translated, it gives CATSRDRAGSQHF. The rearrangement joins TRBV15 to TRBJ1-5; D is unclear. Germline V lookup: CDR1 LNHNV, CDR2 YYDKDF (reference sequence). This CDR3 is 13 amino acids long. Trimming stripped 0 bases from V and 11 bases from J, with 11 bases between.

This chain links TRBV4-3 with TRBJ1-6; 7 bases fit TRBD1. There are 20 residues in the CDR3. V trimming: 2 bases; J trimming: 1 base; junction bases outside the gene matches: 14. CDR1 and CDR2 (germline): LGHNA, YSLEER. The CDR3 reads CASSQTIAQRGLSYNSPLHF. The CDR3, as DNA: TGCGCCAGCAGCCAAACAATCGCCCAGAGGGGGCTGTCCTATAATTCACCCCTCCACTTT.

This chain connects TRBV19 to TRBJ2-5; D gene unclear. From germline, CDR1 is LNHDA and CDR2 SQIVND (reference sequence). V lost 6 bases and J 5 bases, leaving 16 bases between the germline ends. This CDR3 spans 14 amino acids. This chain's CDR3 is CASSPTPGRETQYF. The CDR3 DNA is TGTGCCAGTAGCCCCACCCCCGGCAGGGAGACCCAGTACTTC.

This chain connects TRBV6-6 to TRBJ2-7; 13 nucleotides align to TRBD2. The CDR3 totals 16 residues. Germline CDR1 reads MNHNY; CDR2 reads SVGAGI (reference sequence). The trim removed 5 bases at V and 6 bases at J, leaving 10 bases unmatched. This CDR3 is CASSRGTSGIRGEQYF. In DNA, the CDR3 is TGTGCCAGCAGTCGCGGGACTAGCGGGATCCGGGGCGAGCAGTACTTC.

The chain's CDR3 is CASSFSGASNQPQHF. The CDR3 DNA is TGTGCCAGCAGCTTTTCAGGGGCAAGCAATCAGCCCCAGCATTTT. The chain links TRBV7-2 to TRBJ1-5, with D possibly TRBD1 on 6 matching bases. This CDR3 is 15 amino acids long. Trimming left V 3 bases short and J 1 base short, with 10 bases between. CDR1 is SGHTA, CDR2 FQGNSA, per germline. Drawing the rest from reference TRBV7-2 and TRBJ1-5, the complete variable domain is GAGVSQSPSNKVTEKGKDVELRCDPISGHTALYWYRQSLGQGLEFLIYFQGNSAPDKSGLPSDRFSAERTGGSVSTLTIQRTQQEDSAVYLCASSFSGASNQPQHFGDGTRLSIL.

The J gene is TRBJ2-7, the V gene TRBV18; D may be TRBD1 (6 bases). Germline assignment: CDR1 KGHSH and CDR2 LQKENI. The CDR3 loop spans 13 amino acids. Trimming removed 6 bases at V and 0 bases at J, with 9 bases between. The CDR3 loop reads CASSTGLSYEQYV. Written as DNA, the CDR3 is TGTGCCAGCTCCACAGGGCTCTCCTACGAGCAGTACGTC.

The chain has TRBV7-2 and TRBJ2-5; 7 bases align to TRBD2. Per germline, CDR1 SGHTA and CDR2 FQGNSA. V lost 2 bases, J lost 5 bases, and 8 bases stayed unmatched. CDR3 length: 15 amino acids. CDR3 nucleotides: TGTGCCAGCAGCTTAAGCGGGGTCTCGTGGGAGACCCAGTACTTC. This gives the protein CASSLSGVSWETQYF.

In its sample, this clone was seen a few times. This chain links TRBV7-6 with TRBJ1-3, with D unresolved. Between the trimmed V and J ends, which lost 3 bases and 7 bases, there was a span of 4 bases. CDR1 is SGHVS and CDR2 is FNYEAQ in the germline V gene. CDR3 length: 11 residues. The CDR3 DNA sequence: TGTGCCAGCAGCTTGGAGAACACCATATATTTT. It codes for CASSLENTIYF. Supplemented by reference TRBV7-6 and TRBJ1-3, the full variable domain reads GAGVSQSPRYKVTKRGQDVALRCDPISGHVSLYWYRQALGQGPEFLTYFNYEAQQDKSGLPNDRFSAERPEGSISTLTIQRTEQRDSAMYRCASSLENTIYFGEGSWLTVV.

This clone was seen a single time. The CDR3 here is CASSSTNTGGGEKLFF. CDR3 nucleotides: TGTGCCAGCAGCTCAACTAATACAGGGGGCGGTGAAAAACTGTTTTTT. The chain recombines TRBV7-9 with TRBJ1-4; 9 bases are a match to TRBD1. V dropped 4 bases and J dropped 7; count of bases not matched to a gene: 10. This CDR3 spans 16 amino acids. Germline V lookup: CDR1 SEHNR, CDR2 FQNEAQ (reference sequence). Full variable domain (rest looked up from reference TRBV7-9 and TRBJ1-4): DTGVSQNPRHKITKRGQNVTFRCDPISEHNRLYWYRQTLGQGPEFLTYFQNEAQLEKSRLLSDRFSAERPKGSFSTLEIQRTEQGDSAMYLCASSSTNTGGGEKLFFGSGTQLSVL.

This clone was counted a single time. V is TRBV7-9 and J is TRBJ2-3; a weak D match, TRBD2 (6 bases). Germline V CDR1 and CDR2: SEHNR, FQNEAQ (reference sequence). Trimming stripped 5 bases from V and 0 bases from J, with 12 bases between. The CDR3 is 15 amino acids. The CDR3 loop is CASSIGGTSTDTQYF. The CDR3 bases are TGTGCCAGCAGCATCGGCGGGACTAGCACAGATACGCAGTATTTT.

The V call is TRBV15, the J call TRBJ2-1; 7 nucleotides match TRBD2. Trimming cost V 0 bases and J 2 bases; bases outside gene matches: 1. The CDR3 has 15 amino acids. CDR1 is LNHNV, CDR2 YYDKDF, per germline (reference sequence). The CDR3 nucleotides are TGTGCCACCAGCAGAGACGGACTAGCCTACAATGAGCAGTTCTTC. Residues: CATSRDGLAYNEQFF.

This chain connects TRBV24-1 to TRBJ2-7; maybe TRBD2 (5 bases). Trimming pared 3 bases from V and 1 base from J, leaving 9 bases between. The CDR3 extends over 14 amino acids. Germline-derived CDR1 and CDR2 are KGHDR and SFDVKD. CDR3 in amino acids: CATSDTGSSYEQYF. For the CDR3, the DNA is TGTGCCACCAGTGATACGGGGTCTTCCTACGAGCAGTACTTC.

This chain uses TRBV27 with TRBJ2-1; TRBD1 aligns across 12 bases. Germline V gene sequence: CDR1 MNHEY, CDR2 SMNVEV (reference sequence). The CDR3 consists of 18 residues. The J segment lost 5 bases and the V segment lost 6 bases, leaving 14 bases of the junction unmatched. The CDR3 sequence: CASSTGTGGEISHNEQFF. The CDR3 nucleotides are TGTGCCAGCAGCACCGGGACAGGGGGCGAAATTTCCCACAATGAGCAGTTCTTC.

This clone was seen ten or more times. The CDR3 protein is CASSPVGQGWNTEAFF. The CDR3, as DNA: TGTGCCAGCAGCCCCGTAGGACAGGGCTGGAACACTGAAGCTTTCTTT. The rearrangement joins TRBV3-1 (or the pseudogene TRBV3-2) to TRBJ1-1, with 8 bases aligning to TRBD1. From germline, CDR1 is LGHDT and CDR2 YNNKEL (reference sequence). Trimming at V came to 4 bases and at J to 1 base, leaving 8 bases not matched to a gene. CDR3 length: 16 residues.